This TCR beta chain was sequenced during a study of blood T cell repertoires in COVID-19. Germline V CDR1 and CDR2: MNHNY, SVGAGI (reference sequence). CDR3 length: 16 residues. With V trimmed by 6 bases and J by 6 bases, 10 bases remained unmatched. Adults between roughly 18 and 90 years of age took part from under 30 US areas. Original processing notes: Amplification with reference gene primers provided the estimates of nucleated cell counts. Method: immunoSEQ multiplex PCR; TCRdb's copy keeps in-frame clones and lacks some. V and J calls and clone size are those listed in that table; D and trimming were worked out from the DNA. The table has 350,000 to 400,000 clones, more than 75% seen once.

This receptor was taken from a woman between 25 and 40 years old who had recovered from COVID-19. The chain carries TRBV6-6 and TRBJ2-1, with 11 bases fitting TRBD2. Sequences were obtained from PBMCs or T cells enriched from blood (not recorded which). CDR3 nucleotide sequence: TGTGCCAGCAGAGTATTTAGCGGGAGGGCCTCCAATGAGCAGTTCTTC. It translates to CASRVFSGRASNEQFF.